The clone carrying this T cell receptor beta chain has just one count. The data derive from a study of identical twins. The CDR3 has 15 amino acids. The germline V gene has CDR1 MNHEY and CDR2 SVGAGI. The V and J ends lost 0 bases and 8 bases, in that order; junction bases with no gene match: 5. Each CDR3 protein is one row after TCRdb ran MiXCR on the 5' RACE reads. The sample lists some 300,000 distinct CDR3 sequences, around an eighth occurring once. These data also featured in a second study, about yellow fever vaccine responses in identical twins.

The chain joins TRBV6-5 to TRBJ2-1; TRBD1 matches at 9 bases. Input material: CD8+ T cells sorted from blood. This sequence was found in a woman aged 18 to 35 in good health. DNA of the CDR3: TGTGCCAGCAGTTACTCGGACAGGGGTATGGATGAGCAGTTCTTC. Translating gives CASSYSDRGMDEQFF.